One T cell receptor beta chain is described in this entry. As yet, its antigen is unknown. Running of the assay took place at deep level. Produced via immunoSEQ multiplex PCR; TCRdb's table is partial and in-frame only. This sample has about 960,000 clones, with over 75% found just once. This record comes from a study of shared clonotypes between healthy human individuals. Study conclusions and caveats: Rarefaction exposed incomplete sorted-subset sequencing despite large depth. Generation probabilities of non-shared clonotypes were lower (relative to those shared by all four donors).

CDR3 size: 15 residues. V was pared by 0 bases and J by 2 bases, with 9 bases between. The germline CDR1 and CDR2 sequences are SGDLS and YYNGEE. Input material: memory CD4+ T cells sorted from blood. The subset here: CD45RA-negative fraction. The V gene is TRBV9, the J gene TRBJ1-5; D not resolved. The TCR was taken from a man younger than 30 in good health. This CDR3 is CASSVGPDRNQPQHF. For the CDR3, the DNA is TGTGCCAGCAGCGTAGGTCCAGACCGCAATCAGCCCCAGCATTTT.